The TCR beta chain described here comes from a study of T cells in Graves' hyperthyroidism and ophthalmopathy. Overall study findings and caveats: Prediction of ophthalmopathy progression came a median around 6 months pre-onset.

It was considered stable Graves' hyperthyroidism when ophthalmopathy did not progress within 18 months. Each patient was aged 18 to 65 and had newly diagnosed hyperthyroidism of under 2 months' duration. As concerns this clonotype: Its cognate antigen is unknown.

Amplification yielded TCR beta CDR3 regions, with RNA transcripts as the source. Initially, a first-round RT-PCR of the TCR CDR3 employed the HTBI primer set. A single record per CDR3 protein comes from TCRdb applying MiXCR to the multiplex PCR reads. The data show a few hundred thousand distinct CDR3 sequences, 15% to 20% seen once. The CDR3 spans 16 residues. The V gene end was trimmed by 2 bases and the J gene end by 5 bases; junction bases not matched to a gene: 11. In germline, CDR1 is MRHNA, CDR2 SNTAGT. Sequencing was done on a sample of blood. The rearrangement uses TRBV6-4 and TRBJ2-7, with 8 bases lining up with TRBD1. The receptor's source is a woman aged 18-29 years with Graves' hyperthyroidism. The CDR3 DNA is TGTGCCAGCAGTGACCGAATGACAGGGGTAGGACACGAGCAGTACTTC. Residues: CASSDRMTGVGHEQYF.